These 22 T cell receptor beta chains came from one sample sequenced in a study of T-cell memory formation after mild COVID-19. Each CDR3 protein gets one entry after TCRdb re-called the 5' RACE reads with MiXCR. The data show about 300,000 distinct CDR3 sequences, around 19% seen once. The specimen sequenced was PBMCs or a T cell subset sorted from them (not recorded which). These receptor sequences come from a man between 18 and 29 years old who had mild COVID-19 (a few samples of this study predate the infection). Cell type and time point are not known.

This clonotype has more than one count but fewer than ten. The chain joins TRBV3-1 to TRBJ1-1; D not certain. Germline lookup yields CDR1 LGHDT and CDR2 YNNKEL (reference sequence). The V end was cut by 1 base, the J end by 5 bases, with 8 bases between. The CDR3 length is 13 residues. As DNA, the CDR3 is TGTGCCAGCAGCCAAGGGCTCAGTACTGAAGCTTTCTTT. Translation: CASSQGLSTEAFF.

This chain uses TRBV13 with TRBJ2-2, with 12 positions matching TRBD2. J was trimmed by 4 bases and V by 5 bases; bases with no gene match: 5. This CDR3 has 16 amino acids. Germline V CDR1 and CDR2: PRHDT, FYEKMQ (reference sequence). CDR3 region: CASSTRLAGVTGELFF. The CDR3 DNA reads as TGTGCCAGCAGCACCCGACTAGCGGGGGTCACCGGGGAGCTGTTTTTT.

This clonotype was observed a handful of times. V gene TRBV29-1 combines with J gene TRBJ2-3, with D perhaps TRBD2 (6 bases). There are 14 residues in the CDR3. V was clipped by 4 bases and J by 6 bases, with 17 bases between them. Germline CDR1 reads SQVTM; CDR2 reads ANQGSEA. The CDR3 is CSVVLAGFGDTQYF. For the CDR3, the DNA is TGCAGCGTTGTTCTTGCGGGGTTCGGGGATACGCAGTATTTT.

V is TRBV10-3 and J is TRBJ2-2; a weak D match, TRBD1 (6 bases). CDR1 and CDR2 (germline): ENHRY, SYGVKD. The CDR3 runs 16 residues. Deletions cut 6 bases from V and 0 bases from J, with 14 bases between. The DNA of the CDR3 is TGTGCCATCAGAGAACCCAGGGGTTCGAACACCGGGGAGCTGTTTTTT. The encoded protein is CAIREPRGSNTGELFF.

This clonotype has just a few counts. The rearrangement links TRBV12-3 or TRBV12-4 to TRBJ2-5; D uncertain. V lost 8 bases and J 3 bases, leaving 13 bases between the germline ends. This CDR3 is 13 amino acids long. The CDR3 loop is CASQAVNEETQYF. CDR3 sequence (DNA): TGTGCCAGCCAGGCCGTCAATGAAGAGACCCAGTACTTC.

This clonotype was recorded a few times. J is TRBJ2-7 and V is TRBV29-1; D is undetermined. Germline CDR1 reads SQVTM; CDR2 reads ANQGSEA. There are 11 residues in the CDR3. Trimming stripped 7 bases from V and 4 bases from J, with 11 bases between. CDR3 nucleotide sequence: TGCAGCGGGCTCAGAGGATACGAGCAGTACTTC. Protein product: CSGLRGYEQYF.

In its sample, this clonotype was seen a few times. The chain links TRBV4-1 to TRBJ2-1, with 7 bases identical to TRBD2. Germline V gene data show CDR1 as MGHRA and CDR2 as YSYEKL. With V trimmed by 6 bases and J by 10 bases, 21 bases remained unmatched. The CDR3 totals 17 residues. CDR3 sequence: CASRGTGSSGSGGEQFF. The CDR3, as DNA: TGCGCCAGCAGGGGAACCGGCTCTAGCGGCTCGGGAGGCGAGCAGTTCTTC.

This clonotype was counted only a few times. V is TRBV20-1 and J is TRBJ2-5; 9 nucleotides align to TRBD1. CDR1 is DFQATT and CDR2 is SNEGSKA in the germline V gene (reference sequence). With 0 bases clipped from V and 3 bases from J, the junction kept 5 bases outside the gene matches. This CDR3 has 15 residues. The CDR3 here is CSARDMGQGKETQYF. The DNA of the CDR3 is TGCAGTGCTAGAGATATGGGACAGGGTAAAGAGACCCAGTACTTC.

The chain uses TRBV5-1 and TRBJ2-7; 12 nucleotides align to TRBD1. Germline V gives CDR1 SGHRS, CDR2 YFSETQ. The CDR3 is 17 residues long. Unmatched junction bases numbered 9, after V lost 4 bases and J lost 1 base. The CDR3 here is CASSLPGTGGWSYEQYF. In DNA, the CDR3 is TGCGCCAGCAGCCTTCCCGGGACAGGGGGCTGGTCCTACGAGCAGTACTTC.

CDR3 region: CASSLTSGRSYTF. In DNA, the CDR3 is TGTGCCAGCAGTTTAACCTCGGGACGGAGCTACACCTTC. The chain has TRBV28 and TRBJ1-2, with D possibly being TRBD1 (5 bases). The CDR3 has 13 residues. Trimming pared 2 bases from V and 9 bases from J, leaving 13 bases between. In germline, CDR1 is MDHEN, CDR2 SYDVKM.

This clonotype was counted between two and nine times. The chain is built from TRBV4-1 and TRBJ2-5; tentatively, D is TRBD1 (5 bases). Trimming cost V 1 base and J 1 base, with 13 bases left between them. CDR3 length equals 16 residues. The V gene's germline CDR1 is MGHRA and CDR2 YSYEKL. The CDR3 is CASSQVGGATQETQYF. CDR3 DNA sequence: TGCGCCAGCAGCCAAGTTGGTGGGGCCACCCAAGAGACCCAGTACTTC.

This clonotype turned up a few times. The J gene is TRBJ2-7, the V gene TRBV27; 8 positions match TRBD1. J lost 4 bases, V lost 7 bases, and 6 bases had no gene match. CDR3 length equals 13 residues. Germline lookup yields CDR1 MNHEY and CDR2 SMNVEV (reference sequence). The DNA for the CDR3 is TGTGCCAGCACCCCGGGACAGGAGTACGAGCAGTACGTC. Translating gives CASTPGQEYEQYV.

The V and J genes are TRBV21-1 and TRBJ2-7; TRBD1 is the table's D call and was not checked against the DNA. TRBV21-1 is listed as a pseudogene. This CDR3 has 14 residues. CDR3: CASSKWGDGGEQYV. In DNA, the CDR3 is TGTGCCAGCAGCAAATGGGGGGACGGGGGCGAGCAGTACGTC.

The rearrangement uses TRBV10-3 and TRBJ2-4, with D uncertain. CDR3 size: 14 residues. Germline V gene sequence: CDR1 ENHRY, CDR2 SYGVKD. V was shortened by 4 bases and J by 1 base, with 8 bases between the two germline ends. DNA for the CDR3: TGTGCCATCAGTGCAGTACACGCCAAAAACATTCAGTACTTC. This sequence encodes CAISAVHAKNIQYF.

The rearrangement uses TRBV10-3 and TRBJ1-5, with a tentative D call TRBD1 (6 bases). Trimming removed 4 bases from V and 7 bases from J, with 14 bases in between. CDR3 length: 14 amino acids. The germline gives CDR1 ENHRY, CDR2 SYGVKD. The CDR3 protein is CAISADSEYQPQHF. Written as DNA, the CDR3 is TGTGCCATCAGTGCGGACAGCGAGTACCAGCCCCAGCATTTT.

This clonotype has more than one count but fewer than ten. V gene TRBV3-1 combines with J gene TRBJ2-7; TRBD2 aligns across 8 bases. The CDR3 consists of 15 residues. Trimming removed 4 bases from V and 6 bases from J; junction bases left unmatched: 11. Germline V CDR1 and CDR2: LGHDT, YNNKEL (reference sequence). This CDR3 reads CASSLQGSGVGEQYF. DNA for the CDR3: TGTGCCAGCAGCCTCCAGGGTAGCGGGGTAGGCGAGCAGTACTTC.

This clonotype was seen a few times. The J gene is TRBJ2-7, the V gene TRBV10-2, with D possibly matching TRBD1 (6 bases). Trimming took 0 bases from V and 6 from J, leaving 15 bases between them. Per the germline V gene, CDR1 is WSHSY and CDR2 is SAAADI. This CDR3 is 15 amino acids long. CDR3 sequence: CASSESGGSASEQYF. The CDR3 DNA reads as TGCGCCAGCAGTGAGTCAGGGGGTTCGGCGTCCGAGCAGTACTTC.

The chain carries TRBV18 and TRBJ1-1; TRBD1 agrees at 10 bases. This CDR3 has 14 amino acids. CDR1 is KGHSH and CDR2 is LQKENI in the germline V gene. V shed 2 bases, J shed 5 bases, and the junction held 2 bases outside the gene matches. The CDR3 reads CASSPRTGGTEAFF. The CDR3 DNA follows: TGTGCCAGCTCACCAAGGACAGGGGGTACTGAAGCTTTCTTT.

The chain uses TRBV4-2 and TRBJ1-4, with D hard to call. Trimming stripped 2 bases from V and 7 bases from J, with 8 bases between. The length of the CDR3 is 13 residues. Germline loops: CDR1 LGHNA, CDR2 YNFKEQ. The DNA of the CDR3 is TGTGCCAGCAGCCAAACTAGGCCTGAAAAACTGTTTTTT. This gives the protein CASSQTRPEKLFF.

V gene TRBV6-2 or TRBV6-3 combines with J gene TRBJ1-5; possibly TRBD1 for D (6 bases). Germline assignment: CDR1 MNHEY and CDR2 SVGEGT. CDR3 length equals 21 residues. V lost 4 bases, J lost 2 bases, and 30 bases lay in between. The CDR3 loop is CASSSSLMTGRSIRGNQPQHF. The CDR3 nucleotides read TGTGCCAGCAGTTCCTCCCTCATGACAGGTCGAAGCATTCGGGGCAATCAGCCCCAGCATTTT.

The rearrangement links TRBV24-1 to TRBJ2-3; D unclear. CDR3 length: 12 residues. The V end lost 2 bases, the J end lost 4 bases, and 3 bases lay between the germline ends. Germline V lookup: CDR1 KGHDR, CDR2 SFDVKD. The CDR3 loop reads CATSDWADTQYF. CDR3 sequence (DNA): TGTGCCACCAGTGATTGGGCAGATACGCAGTATTTT.

This clonotype has more than one count but fewer than ten. The chain combines TRBV20-1 with TRBJ2-1; the match to TRBD2 covers 14 bases. Losses at the gene ends were 5 bases for V and 9 bases for J; bases not matched to a gene: 15. The germline CDR1 and CDR2 sequences are DFQATT and SNEGSKA (reference sequence). The CDR3 is 17 amino acids. The CDR3 DNA sequence: TGCAGTGCTGCACCAGGACCCGGACTAGCGGGGGGTCTTGAGCAGTTCTTC. Encoded protein: CSAAPGPGLAGGLEQFF.